The 21 T cell receptor beta chains below come from one sample, sequenced in a study of cytomegalovirus exposure and HLA in healthy donors. Primers for the PCR totalled 60 Vbeta and 13 Jbeta. Sequencing used immunoSEQ multiplex PCR; TCRdb keeps in-frame clones, though not all of them. The profile shows approximately 140,000 clones, about 70% of them singletons. What was sequenced was PBMCs. These receptors were collected from a man aged 18 to 30 in good health and CMV-seronegative.

The chain uses TRBV28 and TRBJ1-2, with D perhaps TRBD1 (5 bases). CDR1 MDHEN and CDR2 SYDVKM come from the germline V gene. V was cut by 6 bases and J by 5 bases, with 16 bases left in between. The CDR3 is made up of 14 amino acids. Here the CDR3 DNA reads TGTGCCAGCAGGCCGGGGGGGATCGGGTATGGCTACACCTTC. Its translation is CASRPGGIGYGYTF.

This clone has just one count. V usage is TRBV28 and J usage is TRBJ2-5; a weak D match, TRBD1 (5 bases). V was pared by 3 bases and J by 9 bases, with 11 bases between. Germline V gene data show CDR1 as MDHEN and CDR2 as SYDVKM. CDR3 size: 12 residues. CDR3 in amino acids: CASSFLRTPQYF. CDR3 sequence (DNA): TGTGCCAGCAGTTTCCTAAGGACACCCCAGTACTTC.

The V gene is TRBV10-3, the J gene TRBJ1-2; 10 positions match TRBD1. CDR1 and CDR2 (germline): ENHRY, SYGVKD. The V segment lost 3 bases and the J segment 8 bases; nucleotides outside the gene matches: 12. This CDR3 is 16 amino acids long. The CDR3 protein is CAISDPPTGGAGGYTF. The CDR3 DNA follows: TGTGCCATCAGTGACCCTCCGACAGGGGGCGCGGGAGGCTACACCTTC.

This sequence joins TRBV13 and TRBJ2-5; 8 bases line up with TRBD2. The DNA end lines up better with TRBJ2-7; the J call may be wrong. Germline CDR1 PRHDT, CDR2 FYEKMQ (reference sequence). The CDR3 covers 14 residues. In nucleotides, the CDR3 is TGTGCCAGCAGCTCGGGGACTAGCTCCTACGAGCAGTACTTC. Protein sequence: CASSSGTSSYEQYF.

The V and J genes are TRBV29-1 and TRBJ2-2; 7 nucleotides agree with TRBD1. The CDR3 consists of 14 residues. J lost 5 bases, V lost 7 bases, and 10 bases had no gene match. Germline V lookup: CDR1 SQVTM, CDR2 ANQGSEA. CDR3 sequence reads: CSGRQGRMTGELFF. The CDR3, as DNA: TGCAGCGGAAGACAGGGCAGGATGACCGGGGAGCTGTTTTTT.

CDR3 sequence: CASSRVIGTGGVWQFF. For the CDR3, the DNA is TGTGCCAGCAGTCGGGTCATCGGGACAGGGGGCGTATGGCAGTTCTTC. The chain is built from TRBV28 and TRBJ2-1, with TRBD1 identical over 12 bases. The CDR3 extends over 16 amino acids. Germline loops: CDR1 MDHEN, CDR2 SYDVKM. V trimming: 5 bases; J trimming: 12 bases; junction bases outside the gene matches: 14.

The count of this clone is one. J is TRBJ1-6 and V is TRBV5-1; possibly TRBD1 for D (6 bases). Between the trimmed V and J ends, which lost 5 bases and 9 bases, there was a span of 12 bases. The CDR3 runs to 13 residues. CDR1 and CDR2 from the germline V gene are SGHRS and YFSETQ. CDR3 DNA sequence: TGCGCCAGCAGAAGTGAGGGGGTTTCACCCCTCCACTTT. Amino acids: CASRSEGVSPLHF.

This clone has just a few counts. This rearrangement joins TRBV7-6 to TRBJ2-5; the match to TRBD2 covers 8 bases. The CDR3 has 15 amino acids. The ends lost 1 base at V and 4 bases at J; junction bases unmatched: 5. Germline lookup yields CDR1 SGHVS and CDR2 FNYEAQ. This CDR3 reads CASSLGAGGTETQYF. In DNA, the CDR3 is TGTGCCAGCAGCTTAGGTGCGGGGGGTACAGAGACCCAGTACTTC.

CDR3: CASSESMRQAYNEQFF. The CDR3 DNA follows: TGTGCCAGCAGTGAAAGCATGCGACAGGCATACAATGAGCAGTTCTTC. The V gene is TRBV6-1, the J gene TRBJ2-1; possible D gene TRBD1, 6 bases. V dropped 2 bases and J dropped 4 bases, with 15 bases sitting between them. The CDR3 is made up of 16 amino acids. Germline V gene data show CDR1 as MNHNS and CDR2 as SASEGT.

This clone was seen a few times. CDR3 sequence (DNA): TGTGCCAGCAGTGGCAGGGTGAGGGAGACCCAGTACTTC. It specifies CASSGRVRETQYF. This chain uses TRBV28 with TRBJ2-5; a weak D match, TRBD1 (5 bases). V lost 5 bases to trimming and J lost 5 bases, with 12 bases between them. The CDR3 extends over 13 amino acids. The germline V gene has CDR1 MDHEN and CDR2 SYDVKM.

This sequence joins TRBV5-4 and TRBJ2-1; 8 nucleotides line up with TRBD2. The J segment lost 7 bases and the V segment lost 0 bases, leaving 6 bases of the junction unmatched. Germline V gene data show CDR1 as SGHNT and CDR2 as YYREEE (reference sequence). The CDR3 is made up of 15 amino acids. This CDR3 is CASSLDSGSGNEQFF. As DNA, the CDR3 is TGTGCCAGCAGCTTGGACAGCGGGAGTGGGAATGAGCAGTTCTTC.

V usage is TRBV4-1 and J usage is TRBJ2-3; 14 bases are a match to TRBD2. CDR3 length: 18 amino acids. CDR1 is MGHRA, CDR2 YSYEKL, per germline. The J segment lost 2 bases and the V segment lost 1 base, leaving 5 bases of the junction unmatched. CDR3 sequence: CASSQAGLAGAPTDTQYF. CDR3 nucleotide sequence: TGCGCCAGCAGCCAAGCGGGACTAGCGGGGGCCCCCACAGATACGCAGTATTTT.

V gene TRBV6-5 combines with J gene TRBJ2-3; 9 nucleotides line up with TRBD2. The CDR3 has 15 amino acids. V shed 6 bases and J 1 base; nucleotides not matched to a gene: 5. The germline gives CDR1 MNHEY, CDR2 SVGAGI. The CDR3 region has the DNA TGTGCCAGCAGGACCTTAGCGGGGGGCACAGATACGCAGTATTTT. Amino acids: CASRTLAGGTDTQYF.

J is TRBJ1-4 and V is TRBV28; TRBD1 agrees at 7 bases. The CDR3 consists of 14 residues. CDR1 is MDHEN and CDR2 is SYDVKM in the germline V gene. J was trimmed by 5 bases and V by 4 bases; bases with no gene match: 4. In DNA, the CDR3 is TGTGCCAGCAGTTCCGGACAGGCCAATGAAAAACTGTTTTTT. Translated, it gives CASSSGQANEKLFF. Full variable domain (outside the CDR3, taken from reference TRBV28 and TRBJ1-4): DVKVTQSSRYLVKRTGEKVFLECVQDMDHENMFWYRQDPGLGLRLIYFSYDVKMKEKGDIPEGYSVSREKKERFSLILESASTNQTSMYLCASSSGQANEKLFFGSGTQLSVL.

The genes are TRBV6-1 and TRBJ1-5; 10 bases are a match to TRBD1. The CDR3 extends over 14 amino acids. The V and J ends lost 5 bases and 5 bases, in that order; junction bases with no gene match: 3. Germline assignment: CDR1 MNHNS and CDR2 SASEGT. The CDR3 nucleotides read TGTGCCAGCAGTCGCGACAGGGGGCATCAGCCCCAGCATTTT. Encoded protein: CASSRDRGHQPQHF.

The chain employs TRBV7-9 and TRBJ2-1; the match to TRBD1 covers 10 bases. The J segment lost 7 bases and the V segment lost 0 bases, leaving 0 bases of the junction unmatched. There are 14 residues in the CDR3. The germline CDR1 and CDR2 sequences are SEHNR and FQNEAQ (reference sequence). The CDR3: CASSLADRGNEQFF. The DNA for the CDR3 is TGTGCCAGCAGCTTAGCGGACAGGGGGAATGAGCAGTTCTTC. The whole variable domain, remainder taken from reference TRBV7-9 and TRBJ2-1, is DTGVSQNPRHKITKRGQNVTFRCDPISEHNRLYWYRQTLGQGPEFLTYFQNEAQLEKSRLLSDRFSAERPKGSFSTLEIQRTEQGDSAMYLCASSLADRGNEQFFGPGTRLTVL.

The V call is TRBV27, the J call TRBJ2-7; TRBD2 matches 10 bases. J lost 5 bases, V lost 5 bases, and 6 bases had no gene match. This CDR3 is built from 14 residues. Germline V gene lookup returns CDR1 MNHEY and CDR2 SMNVEV (reference sequence). The CDR3 DNA reads as TGTGCCAGCAGTATCATAGCGGGAGGCCACGAGCAGTACTTC. Translation: CASSIIAGGHEQYF.

This clone showed up just once. The rearrangement joins TRBV15 to TRBJ2-1; a possible D gene is TRBD1 (6 bases). The V end was cut by 3 bases, the J end by 5 bases, with 17 bases between. Germline lookup yields CDR1 LNHNV and CDR2 YYDKDF (reference sequence). The CDR3 is 16 amino acids. DNA of the CDR3: TGTGCCACCAGCAGGAGCAGGGGTCCCTACGACAATGAGCAGTTCTTC. Encoded protein: CATSRSRGPYDNEQFF.

The sample holds a few counts of this clone. The chain is built from TRBV5-5 and TRBJ2-7; D ambiguous. Per the germline V gene, CDR1 is SGHKS and CDR2 is YYEKEE (reference sequence). Deletions cut 7 bases from V and 2 bases from J, with 10 bases between. The CDR3 is 12 amino acids. CDR3 bases: TGTGCCAGCTCGAAACAGACCTACGAGCAGTACTTC. It is translated as CASSKQTYEQYF.

Only one count was recorded for this clone. The genes are TRBV7-9 and TRBJ1-2; D gene uncertain. Germline lookup yields CDR1 SEHNR and CDR2 FQNEAQ (reference sequence). The ends were cut back, 1 base at V and 4 bases at J, with 16 bases in the middle. CDR3 length: 16 amino acids. CDR3 residues: CASSLGASLAPYGYTF. The CDR3 nucleotides read TGTGCCAGCAGCTTAGGTGCCTCCTTAGCGCCCTATGGCTACACCTTC.

The J gene is TRBJ2-7, the V gene TRBV6-5; D is uncertain. V lost 2 bases and J 5 bases, leaving 13 bases between the germline ends. The germline V gene encodes CDR1 MNHEY and CDR2 SVGAGI. The CDR3 is made up of 14 amino acids. For the CDR3, the DNA is TGTGCCAGCAGTTACCGCCCGGTTCCGGACGAGCAGTACTTC. Its protein is CASSYRPVPDEQYF.